The sequence of this TCR beta chain was determined in a study of T cell repertoires in cytomegalovirus infection. Each CDR3 protein is one row after TCRdb ran MiXCR on the reads. The repertoire has roughly 230,000 distinct CDR3 sequences, more than 15% of them found once; the top ten carry around half. The CDR3 is made up of 14 amino acids. Looked up from germline, CDR1 is PRHDT and CDR2 is FYEKMQ (reference sequence). The V and J ends lost 1 base and 6 bases respectively, with 9 bases between them. This clonotype has just a few counts. This clonotype was obtained from a human donor in good health (CMV status not recorded). Some clones in this sample may be carry-over from other donors' samples. Sequenced: CD8+ T cells from PBMCs. V and J are TRBV13 and TRBJ1-4; a weak D match, TRBD1 (6 bases). The CDR3, as DNA: TGTGCCAGCAGCTTAGACAGGGCTGATGAAAAACTGTTTTTT. Its translation is CASSLDRADEKLFF.